Sequencing of this TCR beta chain was carried out in a study of cytomegalovirus exposure and HLA in healthy donors. Study outcomes and limitations: Reports described diagnosis of cytomegalovirus status by the classifier as highly specific and sensitive. Donor immune exposure was known only as CMV serostatus.

V shed 5 bases, J shed 4 bases, and the junction held 13 bases outside the gene matches. From germline, CDR1 is SEHNR and CDR2 FQNEAQ (reference sequence). The CDR3 length is 16 residues. Of note for this clone: The antigen remains unidentified.

The PCR employed 60 Vbeta primers together with 13 Jbeta primers. Using immunoSEQ multiplex PCR, the repertoire was profiled, and TCRdb retains in-frame clones only, with some absent. The sample lists more than 90,000 clones, roughly three quarters occurring once. This receptor was taken from a man aged 35-49 years in good health and CMV-seronegative. The genes are TRBV7-9 and TRBJ1-2; 7 bases are a match to TRBD1. Sequencing was done on a sample of PBMCs. The CDR3 protein is CASSERATGTTYGYTF. CDR3 nucleotide sequence: TGTGCCAGCAGCGAAAGAGCGACAGGGACCACCTATGGCTACACCTTC. The entire variable domain, with the rest obtained from reference TRBV7-9 and TRBJ1-2, is as follows: DTGVSQNPRHKITKRGQNVTFRCDPISEHNRLYWYRQTLGQGPEFLTYFQNEAQLEKSRLLSDRFSAERPKGSFSTLEIQRTEQGDSAMYLCASSERATGTTYGYTFGSGTRLTVV.